This T cell receptor (beta chain) emerged from a study of T cells in localized non-small cell lung cancer. The germline V gene encodes CDR1 SGHNT and CDR2 YENEEA. CDR3 length: 15 amino acids. The J segment lost 1 base and the V segment lost 6 bases, leaving 5 bases of the junction unmatched. Sequenced by immunoSEQ multiplex PCR; TCRdb stores in-frame clones only, minus some. In the table there are around 2,600 clones, roughly 30% of which are singletons. Note on this clone: The antigen remains undetermined.

Study observations and caveats: A median approximately 60 of the top 100 tumor clones appeared in adjacent lung. Greater T cell density in blood accompanied longer overall survival. Uninvolved adjacent lung had higher T cell clonality than tumor and all other tissues.

The rearrangement links TRBV11-3 to TRBJ1-3, with 8 nucleotides matching TRBD1. This specimen was lung tumor tissue, taken before any cancer treatment. The TCR originated in a male donor older than 55 with stage II squamous cell lung carcinoma. Here the CDR3 DNA reads TGTGCCAGCAGGGGAACAGGGGGATCTGGAAACACCATATATTTT. It yields the protein CASRGTGGSGNTIYF.